The source of this TCR beta chain is a study of cytomegalovirus exposure and HLA in healthy donors. The germline V gene has CDR1 KGHSH and CDR2 LQKENI. CDR3 length: 13 residues. Trimming left V 4 bases short and J 3 bases short, with 7 bases between. This clone was recorded once. Its antigen is currently unknown. PCR amplification relied on 60 Vbeta primers (plus 13 Jbeta primers). Clones were sequenced by immunoSEQ multiplex PCR, and TCRdb holds only the in-frame ones, with some missing. This sample yields 180,000 or so clones, of which 75% are seen a single time; 2.5% to 3.5% belongs to the top ten. Study-wide results and limits: In presence/absence analyses, roughly uniform sequencing depth across donors was assumed.

The receptor's source is a male donor in good health and CMV-seronegative. V usage is TRBV18 and J usage is TRBJ2-1; D not resolved. Sequenced input: PBMCs. The CDR3 bases are TGTGCCAGCTCACGAGAGTACTACAATGAGCAGTTCTTC. Translation gives CASSREYYNEQFF.